This T cell receptor beta chain was documented in a study of blood T cell repertoires in COVID-19. Background on the study: From T cells, B-cell-depleted T cells, or PBMCs came the material, which was cDNA or gDNA.

In Cohort 3, a recovered donor had either two negative PCRs, clearance, or symptom resolution. Clones were read by immunoSEQ multiplex PCR, and TCRdb kept only the in-frame ones, dropping some. The data hold under 300,000 clones, with 88% observed a single time. J lost 5 bases, V lost 3 bases, and 4 bases had no gene match. Looked up from germline, CDR1 is MDHEN and CDR2 is SYDVKM. There are 16 residues in the CDR3. The receptor comes from a woman aged 45-59 years who had recovered from COVID-19. V gene TRBV28 combines with J gene TRBJ2-1; 13 bases are a match to TRBD2. Sequencing input: PBMCs or T cells enriched from blood (not recorded which). In DNA form, the CDR3 reads TGTGCCAGCAGTTTCTTTGGGACTAGCGGGAACAATGAGCAGTTCTTC. Protein sequence: CASSFFGTSGNNEQFF.